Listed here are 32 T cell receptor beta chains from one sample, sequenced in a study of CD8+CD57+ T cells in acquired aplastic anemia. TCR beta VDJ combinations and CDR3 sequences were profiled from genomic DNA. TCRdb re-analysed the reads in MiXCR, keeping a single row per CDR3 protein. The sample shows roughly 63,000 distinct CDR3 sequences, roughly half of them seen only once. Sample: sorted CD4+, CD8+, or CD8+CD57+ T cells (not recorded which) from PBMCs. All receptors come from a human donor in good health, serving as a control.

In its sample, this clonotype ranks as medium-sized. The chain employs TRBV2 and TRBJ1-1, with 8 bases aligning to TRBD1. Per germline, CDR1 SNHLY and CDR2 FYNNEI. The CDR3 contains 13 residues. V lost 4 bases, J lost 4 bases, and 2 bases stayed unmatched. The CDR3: CASSGGTGTEAFF. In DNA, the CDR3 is TGTGCCAGCAGTGGGGGGACAGGCACTGAAGCTTTCTTT.

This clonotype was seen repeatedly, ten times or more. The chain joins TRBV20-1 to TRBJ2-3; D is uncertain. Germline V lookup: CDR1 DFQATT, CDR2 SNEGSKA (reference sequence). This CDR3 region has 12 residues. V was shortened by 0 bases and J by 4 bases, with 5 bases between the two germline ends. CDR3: CSARDGPDTQYF. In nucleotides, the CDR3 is TGCAGTGCTAGAGACGGTCCAGATACGCAGTATTTT.

The CDR3 region has the DNA TGTGCCAGCAGCTTAGCCCAGGGTAAAACTGAAGCTTTCTTT. It is translated as CASSLAQGKTEAFF. This chain connects TRBV7-9 to TRBJ1-1; D possibly corresponds to TRBD1 (5 bases). The ends were cut back, 0 bases at V and 5 bases at J, with 10 bases in the middle. The V gene's germline CDR1 is SEHNR and CDR2 FQNEAQ (reference sequence). The CDR3 contains 14 residues.

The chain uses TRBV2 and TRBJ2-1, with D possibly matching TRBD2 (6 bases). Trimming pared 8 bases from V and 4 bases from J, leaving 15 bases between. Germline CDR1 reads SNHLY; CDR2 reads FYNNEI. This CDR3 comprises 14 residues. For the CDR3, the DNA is TGTGCCAGCGAAGTAGGCGGGGTGTACAATGAGCAGTTCTTC. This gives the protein CASEVGGVYNEQFF.

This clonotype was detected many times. Here the CDR3 reads CASSPGLATPYEQYF. CDR3 coding DNA: TGTGCCAGCAGCCCGGGACTAGCAACCCCCTACGAGCAGTACTTC. The chain recombines TRBV5-4 with TRBJ2-7; 9 bases fit TRBD2. Trimming took 4 bases from V and 2 from J; bases not matched to a gene: 7. Per germline, CDR1 SGHNT and CDR2 YYREEE (reference sequence). This CDR3 region has 15 residues.

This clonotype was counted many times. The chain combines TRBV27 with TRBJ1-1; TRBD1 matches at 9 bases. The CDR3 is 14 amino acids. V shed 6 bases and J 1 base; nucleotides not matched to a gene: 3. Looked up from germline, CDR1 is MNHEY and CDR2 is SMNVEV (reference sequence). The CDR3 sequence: CASSPGQGNTEAFF. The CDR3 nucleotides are TGTGCCAGCAGCCCGGGACAGGGGAACACTGAAGCTTTCTTT.

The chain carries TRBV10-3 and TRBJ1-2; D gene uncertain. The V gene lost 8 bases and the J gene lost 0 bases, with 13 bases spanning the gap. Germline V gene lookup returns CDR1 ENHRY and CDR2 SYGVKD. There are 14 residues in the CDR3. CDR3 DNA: TGTGCCATCCAGGAGGATTCCGCTAACTATGGCTACACCTTC. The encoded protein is CAIQEDSANYGYTF.

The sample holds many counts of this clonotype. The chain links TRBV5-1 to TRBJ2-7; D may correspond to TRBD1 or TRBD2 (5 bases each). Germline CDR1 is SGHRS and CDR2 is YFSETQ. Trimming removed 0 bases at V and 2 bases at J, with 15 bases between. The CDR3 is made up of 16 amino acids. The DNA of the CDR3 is TGCGCCAGCAGCTTGGCCGGGACCTCATTAGCCTACGAGCAGTACTTC. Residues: CASSLAGTSLAYEQYF. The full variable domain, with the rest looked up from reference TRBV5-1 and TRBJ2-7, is KAGVTQTPRYLIKTRGQQVTLSCSPISGHRSVSWYQQTPGQGLQFLFEYFSETQRNKGNFPGRFSGRQFSNSRSEMNVSTLELGDSALYLCASSLAGTSLAYEQYFGPGTRLTVT.

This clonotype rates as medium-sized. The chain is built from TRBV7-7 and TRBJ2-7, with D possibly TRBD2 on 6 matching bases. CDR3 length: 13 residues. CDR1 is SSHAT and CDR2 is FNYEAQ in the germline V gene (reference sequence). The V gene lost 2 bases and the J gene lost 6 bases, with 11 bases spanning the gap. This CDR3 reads CASSLHGGSEQYF. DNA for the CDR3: TGTGCCAGCAGCTTACATGGGGGGTCCGAGCAGTACTTC.

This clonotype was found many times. CDR3 sequence reads: CASSQEGAGQYF. The CDR3 DNA is TGCGCCAGCAGCCAAGAGGGGGCTGGGCAGTACTTC. The V and J genes are TRBV4-1 and TRBJ2-7, with D tentatively TRBD1 (6 bases). Between the trimmed V and J ends, which lost 0 bases and 9 bases, there was a span of 9 bases. Germline V lookup: CDR1 MGHRA, CDR2 YSYEKL. The CDR3 length is 12 residues.

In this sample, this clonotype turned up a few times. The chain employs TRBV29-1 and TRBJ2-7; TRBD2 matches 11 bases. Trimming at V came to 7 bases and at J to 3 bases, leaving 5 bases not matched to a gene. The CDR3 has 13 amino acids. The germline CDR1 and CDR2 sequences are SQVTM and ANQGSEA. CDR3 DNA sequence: TGCAGCGCCGTAGCGGGAGGGTACTACGAGCAGTACTTC. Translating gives CSAVAGGYYEQYF.

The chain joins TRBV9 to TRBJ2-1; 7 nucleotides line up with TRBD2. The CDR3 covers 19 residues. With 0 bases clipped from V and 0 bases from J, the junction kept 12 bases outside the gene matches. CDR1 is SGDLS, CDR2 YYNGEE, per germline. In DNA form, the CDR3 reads TGTGCCAGCAGCGTAGGGGTAGGCTTGGGGGGGAGCTCCTACAATGAGCAGTTCTTC. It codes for CASSVGVGLGGSSYNEQFF.

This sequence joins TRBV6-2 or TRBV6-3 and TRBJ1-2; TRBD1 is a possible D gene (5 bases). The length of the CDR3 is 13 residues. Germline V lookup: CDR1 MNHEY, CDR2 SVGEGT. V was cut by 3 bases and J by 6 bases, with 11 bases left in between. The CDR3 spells CASSYHGADGYTF. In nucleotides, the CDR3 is TGTGCCAGCAGTTATCACGGGGCAGATGGCTACACCTTC.

CDR3 sequence: CASRETPKSGSSYNEQFF. In nucleotides, the CDR3 is TGCGCCAGCAGAGAGACGCCAAAGAGCGGAAGCTCCTACAATGAGCAGTTCTTC. The chain has TRBV10-1 and TRBJ2-1, with D possibly matching TRBD2 (5 bases). This CDR3 is built from 18 residues. The germline V and J ends were trimmed by 6 bases and 0 bases, with 21 bases remaining between them. Per the germline V gene, CDR1 is WNHNN and CDR2 is SYGVQD (reference sequence).

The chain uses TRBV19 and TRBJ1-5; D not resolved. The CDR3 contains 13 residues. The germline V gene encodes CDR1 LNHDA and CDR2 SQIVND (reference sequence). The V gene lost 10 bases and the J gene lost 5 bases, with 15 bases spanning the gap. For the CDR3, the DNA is TGTGCCACCAAGGAAGGGTATGATCAGCCCCAGCATTTT. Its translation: CATKEGYDQPQHF.

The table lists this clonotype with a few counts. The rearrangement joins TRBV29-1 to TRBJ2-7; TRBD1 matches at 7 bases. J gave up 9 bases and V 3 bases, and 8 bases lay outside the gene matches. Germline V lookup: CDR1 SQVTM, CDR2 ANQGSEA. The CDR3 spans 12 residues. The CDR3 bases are TGCAGCGTTGACGATGTAGGGGGCGGGCAGTACTTC. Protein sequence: CSVDDVGGGQYF.

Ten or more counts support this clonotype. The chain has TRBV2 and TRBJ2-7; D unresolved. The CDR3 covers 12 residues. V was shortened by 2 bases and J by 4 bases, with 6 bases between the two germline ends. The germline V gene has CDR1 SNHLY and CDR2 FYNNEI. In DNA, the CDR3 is TGTGCCAGCAGTGAAACGCGTTACGAGCAGTACTTC. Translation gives CASSETRYEQYF.

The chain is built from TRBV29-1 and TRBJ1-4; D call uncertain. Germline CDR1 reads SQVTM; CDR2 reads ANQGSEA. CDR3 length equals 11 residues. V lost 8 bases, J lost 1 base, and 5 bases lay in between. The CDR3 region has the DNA TGCAGCTCCCTAACTAATGAAAAACTGTTTTTT. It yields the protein CSSLTNEKLFF. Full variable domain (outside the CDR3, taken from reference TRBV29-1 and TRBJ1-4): SAVISQKPSRDICQRGTSLTIQCQVDSQVTMMFWYRQQPGQSLTLIATANQGSEATYESGFVIDKFPISRPNLTFSTLTVSNMSPEDSSIYLCSSLTNEKLFFGSGTQLSVL.

CDR3 protein: CASRRTGTVGTDTQYF. CDR3 nucleotides: TGTGCCAGCAGGAGGACAGGGACGGTGGGCACAGATACGCAGTATTTT. V and J are TRBV2 and TRBJ2-3; 8 nucleotides line up with TRBD1. CDR3 length: 16 amino acids. Germline assignment: CDR1 SNHLY and CDR2 FYNNEI. V dropped 6 bases and J dropped 1; count of bases not matched to a gene: 9.

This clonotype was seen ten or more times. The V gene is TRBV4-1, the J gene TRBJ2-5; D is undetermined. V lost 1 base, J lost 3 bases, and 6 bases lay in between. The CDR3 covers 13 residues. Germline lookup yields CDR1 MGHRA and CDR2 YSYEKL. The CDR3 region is CASSQGLEETQYF. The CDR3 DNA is TGCGCCAGCAGCCAAGGTCTAGAAGAGACCCAGTACTTC.

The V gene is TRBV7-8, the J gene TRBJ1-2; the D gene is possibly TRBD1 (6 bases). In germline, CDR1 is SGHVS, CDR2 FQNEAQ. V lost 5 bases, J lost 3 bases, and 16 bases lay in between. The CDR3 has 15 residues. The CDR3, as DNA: TGTGCCAGCAGCCGGGTTTACGGGGGCTACTATGGCTACACCTTC. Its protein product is CASSRVYGGYYGYTF. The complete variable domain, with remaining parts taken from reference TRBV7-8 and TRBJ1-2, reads GAGVSQSPRYKVAKRGQDVALRCDPISGHVSLFWYQQALGQGPEFLTYFQNEAQLDKSGLPSDRFFAERPEGSVSTLKIQRTQQEDSAVYLCASSRVYGGYYGYTFGSGTRLTVV.

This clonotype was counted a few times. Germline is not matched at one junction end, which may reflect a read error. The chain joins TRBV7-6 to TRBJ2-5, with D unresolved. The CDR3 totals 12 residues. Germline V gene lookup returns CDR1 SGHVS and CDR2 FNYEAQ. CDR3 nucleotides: TGCGCCAGCAGCTCGATACAAGAGACCCAGTACTTC. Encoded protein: CASSSIQETQYF. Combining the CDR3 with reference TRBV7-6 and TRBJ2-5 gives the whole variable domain GAGVSQSPRYKVTKRGQDVALRCDPISGHVSLYWYRQALGQGPEFLTYFNYEAQQDKSGLPNDRFSAERPEGSISTLTIQRTEQRDSAMYRCASSSIQETQYFGPGTRLLVL.

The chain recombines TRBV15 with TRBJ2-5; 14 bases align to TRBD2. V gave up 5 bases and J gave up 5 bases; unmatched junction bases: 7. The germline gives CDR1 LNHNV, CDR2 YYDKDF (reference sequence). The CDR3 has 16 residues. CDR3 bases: TGTGCCACCAGCGGCCAGACTAGCGGGGGGGCGGAGACCCAGTACTTC. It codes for CATSGQTSGGAETQYF.

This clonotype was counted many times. CDR3 protein: CASSFYPRTGGFKNTEAFF. Here the CDR3 DNA reads TGTGCCAGCAGCTTCTACCCAAGGACAGGGGGCTTTAAGAACACTGAAGCTTTCTTT. The chain employs TRBV11-2 and TRBJ1-1; 11 bases fit TRBD1. Germline CDR1 and CDR2: SGHAT and FQNNGV. This CDR3 is 19 amino acids long. J lost 1 base, V lost 3 bases, and 13 bases had no gene match. The whole variable domain, remainder taken from reference TRBV11-2 and TRBJ1-1, is EAGVAQSPRYKIIEKRQSVAFWCNPISGHATLYWYQQILGQGPKLLIQFQNNGVVDDSQLPKDRFSAERLKGVDSTLKIQPAKLEDSAVYLCASSFYPRTGGFKNTEAFFGQGTRLTVV.

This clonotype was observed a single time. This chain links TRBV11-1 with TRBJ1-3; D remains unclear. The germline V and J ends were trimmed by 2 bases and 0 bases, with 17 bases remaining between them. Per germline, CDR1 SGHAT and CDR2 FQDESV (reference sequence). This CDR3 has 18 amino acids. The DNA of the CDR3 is TGTGCCAGCAGCTTATCTTTCGCAGGTCGCATCTCTGGAAACACCATATATTTT. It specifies CASSLSFAGRISGNTIYF.

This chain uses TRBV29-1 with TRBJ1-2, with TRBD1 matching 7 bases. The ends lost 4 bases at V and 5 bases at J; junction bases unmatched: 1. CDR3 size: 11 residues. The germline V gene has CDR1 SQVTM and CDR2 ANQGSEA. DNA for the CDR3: TGCAGCGTTGGGACAGGTTATGGCTACACCTTC. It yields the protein CSVGTGYGYTF.

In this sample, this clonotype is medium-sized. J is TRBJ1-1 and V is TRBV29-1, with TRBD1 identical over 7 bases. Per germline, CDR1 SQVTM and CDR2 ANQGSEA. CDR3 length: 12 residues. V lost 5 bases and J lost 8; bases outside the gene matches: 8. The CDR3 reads CSVSQTGHEAFF. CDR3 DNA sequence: TGCAGCGTTTCTCAGACAGGGCACGAAGCTTTCTTT.

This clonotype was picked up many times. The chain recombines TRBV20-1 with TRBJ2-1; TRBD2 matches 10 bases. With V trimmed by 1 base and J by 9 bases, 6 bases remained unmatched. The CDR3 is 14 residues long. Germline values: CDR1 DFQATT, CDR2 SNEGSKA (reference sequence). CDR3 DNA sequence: TGCAGTGCTAGAGTCCCAGCGGGAGGGCCTGAGCAGTTCTTC. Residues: CSARVPAGGPEQFF.

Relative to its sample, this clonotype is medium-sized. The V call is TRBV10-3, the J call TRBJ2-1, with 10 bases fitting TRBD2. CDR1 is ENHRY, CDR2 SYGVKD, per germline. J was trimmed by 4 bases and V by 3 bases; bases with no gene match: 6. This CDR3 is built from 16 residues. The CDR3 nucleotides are TGTGCCATCAGTGATATAGCGGGAGGACCTTACAATGAGCAGTTCTTC. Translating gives CAISDIAGGPYNEQFF.

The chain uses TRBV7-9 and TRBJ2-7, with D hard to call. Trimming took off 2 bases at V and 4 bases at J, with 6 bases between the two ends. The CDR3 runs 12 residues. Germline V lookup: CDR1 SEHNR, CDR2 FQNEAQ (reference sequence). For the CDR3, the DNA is TGTGCCAGCAGCTTAACCCCTTACGAGCAGTACTTC. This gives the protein CASSLTPYEQYF. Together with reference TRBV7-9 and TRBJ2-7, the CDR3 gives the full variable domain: DTGVSQNPRHKITKRGQNVTFRCDPISEHNRLYWYRQTLGQGPEFLTYFQNEAQLEKSRLLSDRFSAERPKGSFSTLEIQRTEQGDSAMYLCASSLTPYEQYFGPGTRLTVT.

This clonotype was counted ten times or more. CDR3 DNA: TGTGCCAGCAGTGAATGGGTTAACGACCATGGCTACACCTTC. The encoded protein is CASSEWVNDHGYTF. The chain uses TRBV6-1 and TRBJ1-2; D is undetermined. The ends were cut back, 2 bases at V and 6 bases at J, with 13 bases in the middle. From germline, CDR1 is MNHNS and CDR2 SASEGT. The length of the CDR3 is 14 residues.

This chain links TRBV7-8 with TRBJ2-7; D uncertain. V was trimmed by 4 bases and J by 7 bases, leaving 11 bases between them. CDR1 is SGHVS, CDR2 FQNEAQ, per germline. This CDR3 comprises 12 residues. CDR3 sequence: CASSSTGTEQYF. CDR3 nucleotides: TGTGCCAGCAGCTCTACCGGCACAGAGCAGTACTTC.